The T cell receptor beta chain described here comes from a study of HIV-infected children after antiretroviral therapy interruption. Overall study: Interruption group median age roughly 10 years; continuous group approximately 8 years. Recorded EBV and CMV exposure existed for most children. General observations from the study: By the end of treatment interruption, naive CD4+ clonality (Gini) increased.

Regarding treatment: PENTA 11 planned treatment interruption arm or continuous ART arm. This clonotype was seen repeatedly, ten times or more. No antigen is known for it. RNA-based 3' RACE libraries used unique molecular identifiers. Using its own MiXCR run on the 3' RACE reads, TCRdb lists one record per CDR3 protein. The sample yields about 89,000 distinct CDR3 sequences, less than 7% seen once. The TCR sequence derives from a pool of human donors with HIV. The material was CD45RA+ CD4+ T cells from PBMCs, pooled from several time points, obtained from a donor given antiretroviral therapy, either interrupted or continuous. The subset: naive CD4+ CD45RA+ CD45RO- T cells.

CDR3 loop: CASRQTRNYGYTF. The CDR3 bases are TGTGCCAGCAGGCAAACACGAAACTATGGCTACACCTTC. The V gene is TRBV28, the J gene TRBJ1-2; D is unclear. Germline V gene data show CDR1 as MDHEN and CDR2 as SYDVKM. Trimming removed 6 bases at V and 2 bases at J, with 10 bases between. The CDR3 sequence is 13 residues long.